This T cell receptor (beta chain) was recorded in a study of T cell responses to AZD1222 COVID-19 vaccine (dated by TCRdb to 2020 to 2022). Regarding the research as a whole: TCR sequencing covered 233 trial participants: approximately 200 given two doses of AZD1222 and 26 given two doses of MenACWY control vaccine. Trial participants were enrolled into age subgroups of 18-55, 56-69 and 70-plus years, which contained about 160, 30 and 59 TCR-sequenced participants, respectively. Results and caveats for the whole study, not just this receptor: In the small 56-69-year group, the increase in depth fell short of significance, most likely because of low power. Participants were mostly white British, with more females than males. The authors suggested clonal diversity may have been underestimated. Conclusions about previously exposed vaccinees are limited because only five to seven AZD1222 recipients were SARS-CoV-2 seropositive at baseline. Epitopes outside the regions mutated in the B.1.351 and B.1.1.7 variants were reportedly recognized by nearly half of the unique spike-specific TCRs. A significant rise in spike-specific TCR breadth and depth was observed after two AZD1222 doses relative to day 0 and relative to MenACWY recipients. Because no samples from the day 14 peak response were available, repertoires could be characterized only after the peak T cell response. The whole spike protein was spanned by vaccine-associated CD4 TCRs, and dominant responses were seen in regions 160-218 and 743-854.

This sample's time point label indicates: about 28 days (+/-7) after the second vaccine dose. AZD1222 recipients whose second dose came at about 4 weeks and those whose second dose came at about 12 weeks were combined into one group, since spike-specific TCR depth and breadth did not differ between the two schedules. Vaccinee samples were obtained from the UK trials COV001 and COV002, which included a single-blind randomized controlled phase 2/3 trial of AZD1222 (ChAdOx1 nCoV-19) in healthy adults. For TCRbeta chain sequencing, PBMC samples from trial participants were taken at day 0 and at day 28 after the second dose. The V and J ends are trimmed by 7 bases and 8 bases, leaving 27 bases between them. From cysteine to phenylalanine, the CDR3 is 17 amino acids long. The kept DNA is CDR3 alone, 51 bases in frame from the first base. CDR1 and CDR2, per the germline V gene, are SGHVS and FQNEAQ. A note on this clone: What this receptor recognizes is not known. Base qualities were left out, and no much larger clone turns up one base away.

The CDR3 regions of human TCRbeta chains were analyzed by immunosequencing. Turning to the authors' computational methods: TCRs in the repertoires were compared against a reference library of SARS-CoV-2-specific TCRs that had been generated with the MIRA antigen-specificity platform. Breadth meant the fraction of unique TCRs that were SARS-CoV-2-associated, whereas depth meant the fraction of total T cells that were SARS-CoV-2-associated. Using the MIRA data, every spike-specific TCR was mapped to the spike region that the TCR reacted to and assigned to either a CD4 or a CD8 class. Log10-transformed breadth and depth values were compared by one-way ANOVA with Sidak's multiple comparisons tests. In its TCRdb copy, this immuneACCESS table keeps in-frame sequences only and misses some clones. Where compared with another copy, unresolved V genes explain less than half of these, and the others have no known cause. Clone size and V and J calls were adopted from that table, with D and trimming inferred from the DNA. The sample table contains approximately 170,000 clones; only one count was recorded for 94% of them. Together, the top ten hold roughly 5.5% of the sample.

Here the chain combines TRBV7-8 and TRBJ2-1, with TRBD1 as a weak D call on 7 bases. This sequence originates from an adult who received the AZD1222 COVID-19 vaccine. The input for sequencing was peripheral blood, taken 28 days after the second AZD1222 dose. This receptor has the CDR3 CASTPSRRQGGIYEQFF. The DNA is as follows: TGTGCCAGCACACCCTCTCGTCGGCAGGGGGGAATTTATGAGCAGTTCTTC.